This T cell receptor beta chain comes out of a study of breast tumors, draining lymph nodes, adjacent tissues. The germline V gene has CDR1 SGHTA and CDR2 FQGNSA. The ends were cut back, 3 bases at V and 5 bases at J, with 17 bases in the middle. The CDR3 consists of 15 residues. Via MiXCR, TCRdb re-called the multiplex PCR reads, giving one row per CDR3 protein. Among 9,500 to 14,000 distinct CDR3 sequences listed, over 45% were seen once. A note on this clonotype: As yet, its antigen is unknown.

Study-level results: Most tumor T cells seemingly derive from lymph node, then expand in tumor.

This TCR derives from a female donor with breast cancer. Some clones in this sample may be carry-over from other donors' samples. V usage is TRBV7-2 and J usage is TRBJ2-7; no definite D call. What was sequenced was breast tumor tissue. CDR3 sequence reads: CASSLDFNGYDEQYF. Written as DNA, the CDR3 is TGTGCCAGCAGCTTGGATTTCAACGGGTACGACGAGCAGTACTTC.